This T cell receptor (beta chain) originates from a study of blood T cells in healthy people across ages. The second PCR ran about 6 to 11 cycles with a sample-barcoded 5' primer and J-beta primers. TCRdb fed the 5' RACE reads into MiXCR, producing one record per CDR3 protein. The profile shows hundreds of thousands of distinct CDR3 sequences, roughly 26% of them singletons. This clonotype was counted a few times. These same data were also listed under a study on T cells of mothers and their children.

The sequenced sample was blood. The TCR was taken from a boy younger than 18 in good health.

The CDR3 protein is CASVLSPILEAFF. In nucleotides, the CDR3 is TGTGCCTCTGTACTCTCTCCCATCTTGGAAGCTTTCTTT. V is TRBV6-2 or TRBV6-3 and J is TRBJ1-1; D is undetermined. The V and J ends lost 11 bases and 8 bases respectively, with 21 bases between them. The CDR3 extends over 13 amino acids. Per the germline V gene, CDR1 is MNHEY and CDR2 is SVGEGT.